A selection of T cell receptor beta chains follows, all from one sample in a study of PD-L1 blockade in urothelial cancer. The method was immunoSEQ multiplex PCR; TCRdb's version includes in-frame clones alone and lacks a portion of them. In the table there are roughly 60,000 clones, over 75% of which are singletons. The input for sequencing was PBMCs, taken around atezolizumab (anti-PD-L1) treatment. Every receptor here comes from a man aged 65 to 79 with urothelial cancer. CDR3s include the opening cysteine and the closing phenylalanine or tryptophan. Fields, in order: V gene, clone size, J gene, CDR3 length, D gene, CDR3 protein, CDR3 DNA. A D gene is named only where the DNA matches it firmly. Clone size is given for some rows only: seen once, a few or many times, or a class if the clone is expanded.

V gene: TRBV23-1; clone size: NA; J gene: TRBJ2-7; CDR3 length: 18; D gene: TRBD1; CDR3 protein: CASSQSDFSSGQRGEQYF; CDR3 DNA: TGCGCCAGCAGTCAATCTGATTTTTCTTCGGGACAGAGGGGCGAGCAGTACTTC
V gene: TRBV28; clone size: NA; J gene: TRBJ2-2; CDR3 length: 18; D gene: TRBD2; CDR3 protein: CASSSILAGGANTGELFF; CDR3 DNA: TGTGCCAGCAGTTCAATACTAGCGGGAGGAGCAAACACCGGGGAGCTGTTTTTT
V gene: TRBV7-9; clone size: NA; J gene: TRBJ2-3; CDR3 length: 14; D gene: NA; CDR3 protein: CASSSPPSTDTQYF; CDR3 DNA: TGTGCCAGCAGCTCCCCCCCTAGCACAGATACGCAGTATTTT
V gene: TRBV6-4; clone size: NA; J gene: TRBJ2-1; CDR3 length: 14; D gene: NA; CDR3 protein: CASSDDRFSDEQFF; CDR3 DNA: TGTGCCAGCAGTGACGACAGGTTTTCCGATGAGCAGTTCTTC
V gene: TRBV7-8; clone size: NA; J gene: TRBJ2-1; CDR3 length: 14; D gene: NA; CDR3 protein: CASSLRDLLNEQFF; CDR3 DNA: TGTGCCAGCAGCTTACGGGACTTACTCAATGAGCAGTTCTTC
V gene: TRBV2; clone size: once; J gene: TRBJ2-5; CDR3 length: 13; D gene: NA; CDR3 protein: CASSGQRQETQYF; CDR3 DNA: TGTGCCAGCAGTGGCCAGCGGCAAGAGACCCAGTACTTC
V gene: TRBV6-1; clone size: NA; J gene: TRBJ2-3; CDR3 length: 15; D gene: TRBD2; CDR3 protein: CASSEGLAETDTQYF; CDR3 DNA: TGTGCCAGCAGTGAAGGGCTAGCGGAAACAGATACGCAGTATTTT
V gene: TRBV5-1; clone size: many; J gene: TRBJ2-1; CDR3 length: 15; D gene: TRBD2; CDR3 protein: CASSLGGLGHNEQFF; CDR3 DNA: TGCGCCAGCAGCTTGGGAGGACTAGGTCACAATGAGCAGTTCTTC
V gene: TRBV5-4; clone size: NA; J gene: TRBJ2-2; CDR3 length: 15; D gene: NA; CDR3 protein: CASSLAQSNTGELFF; CDR3 DNA: TGTGCCAGCAGCTTGGCGCAGTCCAACACCGGGGAGCTGTTTTTT
V gene: TRBV27; clone size: NA; J gene: TRBJ2-3; CDR3 length: 16; D gene: TRBD1; CDR3 protein: CASITGQGAFTDTQYF; CDR3 DNA: TGTGCCAGCATTACGGGACAGGGGGCGTTCACAGATACGCAGTATTTT
V gene: TRBV18; clone size: NA; J gene: TRBJ2-2; CDR3 length: 18; D gene: TRBD1; CDR3 protein: CASSPLGQGPANTGELFF; CDR3 DNA: TGTGCCAGCTCACCCTTGGGACAGGGGCCAGCGAACACCGGGGAGCTGTTTTTT
V gene: TRBV21-1; clone size: NA; J gene: TRBJ2-3; CDR3 length: 16; D gene: NA; CDR3 protein: CASSKDYGTDTDTQYF; CDR3 DNA: TGTGCCAGCAGCAAAGATTATGGGACAGACACAGATACGCAGTATTTT
V gene: TRBV6-5; clone size: NA; J gene: TRBJ1-1; CDR3 length: 13; D gene: NA; CDR3 protein: CASSYERNTEAFF; CDR3 DNA: TGTGCCAGCAGTTACGAGAGGAACACTGAAGCTTTCTTT
V gene: TRBV5-1; clone size: NA; J gene: TRBJ2-1; CDR3 length: 17; D gene: TRBD2; CDR3 protein: CASSLGRRGSSYNEQFF; CDR3 DNA: TGCGCCAGCAGCTTGGGCCGGCGCGGGAGCTCCTACAATGAGCAGTTCTTC
V gene: TRBV2; clone size: NA; J gene: TRBJ1-2; CDR3 length: 15; D gene: TRBD1; CDR3 protein: CASSDLGQGADGYTF; CDR3 DNA: TGTGCCAGCAGTGATCTGGGACAGGGGGCGGATGGCTACACCTTC
V gene: TRBV6-1; clone size: NA; J gene: TRBJ2-5; CDR3 length: 15; D gene: NA; CDR3 protein: CASSEIGGVQETQYF; CDR3 DNA: TGTGCCAGCAGTGAAATAGGTGGAGTCCAAGAGACCCAGTACTTC
V gene: TRBV11-2; clone size: NA; J gene: TRBJ2-7; CDR3 length: 15; D gene: NA; CDR3 protein: CASSSMRQSSYEQYF; CDR3 DNA: TGTGCCAGCAGCTCGATGCGACAGAGCTCCTACGAGCAGTACTTC
V gene: TRBV7-3; clone size: NA; J gene: TRBJ2-1; CDR3 length: 13; D gene: NA; CDR3 protein: CASSLSSQNEQFF; CDR3 DNA: TGTGCCAGCAGCTTATCATCCCAAAATGAGCAGTTCTTC
V gene: TRBV7-6; clone size: NA; J gene: TRBJ2-1; CDR3 length: 14; D gene: NA; CDR3 protein: CASSSPALANEQFF; CDR3 DNA: TGTGCCAGCAGCTCCCCCGCGCTAGCGAATGAGCAGTTCTTC
V gene: TRBV28; clone size: once; J gene: TRBJ1-1; CDR3 length: 13; D gene: NA; CDR3 protein: CASSFLGGTEAFF; CDR3 DNA: TGTGCCAGCAGTTTTTTAGGGGGCACTGAAGCTTTCTTT
V gene: TRBV5-5; clone size: NA; J gene: TRBJ1-2; CDR3 length: 13; D gene: TRBD1; CDR3 protein: CASSSTQGVGYTF; CDR3 DNA: TGTGCCAGCAGCTCTACCCAGGGGGTTGGCTACACCTTC
V gene: TRBV30; clone size: NA; J gene: TRBJ1-3; CDR3 length: 14; D gene: NA; CDR3 protein: CACPGLFSGNTIYF; CDR3 DNA: TGTGCCTGTCCGGGACTGTTCTCTGGAAACACCATATATTTT
V gene: TRBV5-4; clone size: few; J gene: TRBJ2-1; CDR3 length: 16; D gene: NA; CDR3 protein: CASSLADMTSYNEQFF; CDR3 DNA: TGTGCCAGCAGCTTGGCGGACATGACCTCCTACAATGAGCAGTTCTTC
V gene: TRBV4-2; clone size: few; J gene: TRBJ2-4; CDR3 length: 15; D gene: NA; CDR3 protein: CASSQDGHTKNIQYF; CDR3 DNA: TGTGCCAGCAGCCAAGATGGCCACACCAAAAACATTCAGTACTTC
V gene: TRBV20-1; clone size: NA; J gene: TRBJ2-7; CDR3 length: 11; D gene: NA; CDR3 protein: CSARDPLEQYF; CDR3 DNA: TGCAGTGCTAGAGATCCCCTTGAGCAGTACTTC
V gene: TRBV19; clone size: NA; J gene: TRBJ2-4; CDR3 length: 15; D gene: TRBD1; CDR3 protein: CASRGTGLAKNIQYF; CDR3 DNA: TGTGCCAGTAGAGGGACAGGGCTAGCCAAAAACATTCAGTACTTC
V gene: TRBV9; clone size: NA; J gene: TRBJ2-1; CDR3 length: 16; D gene: TRBD2; CDR3 protein: CASSVEGSGRGGEQFF; CDR3 DNA: TGTGCCAGCAGCGTAGAGGGTAGCGGGAGGGGAGGGGAGCAGTTCTTC